This is a list of T cell receptor beta chains from one sample in a study of T cells in Graves' hyperthyroidism and ophthalmopathy. One entry per CDR3 protein results from TCRdb running MiXCR on the multiplex PCR reads. Seen here are hundreds of thousands of distinct CDR3 sequences, roughly 13% observed once, and the top ten hold 4.5% to 6%. The sample was blood. The receptor set was obtained from a woman between 25 and 40 years old with Graves' hyperthyroidism that later progressed to Graves' ophthalmopathy. Each CDR3 is given with its conserved first and last residue. The order of the fields is V gene, J gene, D gene, clone size, CDR3 protein, CDR3 DNA. The D gene is left open where the match is weak. The size entry is marked missing in some rows and otherwise reads once, few, many or a size class.

v_gene: TRBV7-9
j_gene: TRBJ2-5
d_gene: TRBD2
abundance: -
CDR3aa: CASSFGAGGKTQYF
CDR3nt: TGTGCCAGCAGCTTTGGAGCGGGAGGGAAGACCCAGTACTTC

v_gene: TRBV20-1
j_gene: TRBJ2-1
d_gene: -
abundance: -
CDR3aa: CSARGGSNEQFF
CDR3nt: TGCAGTGCTAGAGGGGGCAGTAATGAGCAGTTCTTC

v_gene: TRBV7-6
j_gene: TRBJ2-1
d_gene: -
abundance: -
CDR3aa: CASSLDRGLGNEQFF
CDR3nt: TGTGCCAGCAGCTTAGATCGGGGCCTGGGTAATGAGCAGTTCTTC

v_gene: TRBV5-4
j_gene: TRBJ2-5
d_gene: TRBD2
abundance: -
CDR3aa: CASSMGLAEETQYF
CDR3nt: TGTGCCAGCAGCATGGGACTAGCGGAAGAGACCCAGTACTTC

v_gene: TRBV20-1
j_gene: TRBJ1-1
d_gene: -
abundance: -
CDR3aa: CSARGGAVNTEAFF
CDR3nt: TGCAGTGCTAGAGGGGGGGCAGTGAACACTGAAGCTTTCTTT

v_gene: TRBV5-6
j_gene: TRBJ2-2
d_gene: -
abundance: many
CDR3aa: CASSSRLGSTGELFF
CDR3nt: TGTGCCAGCAGCTCTAGACTAGGGAGCACCGGGGAGCTGTTTTTT

v_gene: TRBV7-9
j_gene: TRBJ2-5
d_gene: -
abundance: -
CDR3aa: CVSSLEGVLQETQYF
CDR3nt: TGTGTCAGCAGCTTAGAGGGGGTCCTACAAGAGACCCAGTACTTC

v_gene: TRBV28
j_gene: TRBJ2-1
d_gene: -
abundance: many
CDR3aa: CASSKINNEQFF
CDR3nt: TGTGCCAGCAGTAAGATTAACAATGAGCAGTTCTTC

v_gene: TRBV7-3
j_gene: TRBJ2-1
d_gene: -
abundance: many
CDR3aa: CASSFDPSYNEQFF
CDR3nt: TGTGCCAGCAGCTTCGACCCATCCTACAATGAGCAGTTCTTC

v_gene: TRBV2
j_gene: TRBJ2-2
d_gene: -
abundance: many
CDR3aa: CASRPDQAGTGELFF
CDR3nt: TGTGCCAGCAGACCCGACCAGGCGGGAACCGGGGAGCTGTTTTTT

v_gene: TRBV2
j_gene: TRBJ2-1
d_gene: -
abundance: many
CDR3aa: CASSEKGGPYNEQFF
CDR3nt: TGTGCCAGCAGTGAAAAGGGGGGGCCATACAATGAGCAGTTCTTC

v_gene: TRBV29-1
j_gene: TRBJ1-3
d_gene: TRBD1
abundance: -
CDR3aa: CSVEVPDRDNTIYF
CDR3nt: TGCAGCGTTGAAGTACCGGACAGGGATAACACCATATATTTT

v_gene: TRBV28
j_gene: TRBJ1-1
d_gene: -
abundance: many
CDR3aa: CASSLPLPRGDTEAFF
CDR3nt: TGTGCCAGCAGTTTGCCACTCCCCCGAGGTGACACTGAAGCTTTCTTT

v_gene: TRBV20-1
j_gene: TRBJ2-2
d_gene: -
abundance: many
CDR3aa: CSASLRAGAGELFF
CDR3nt: TGCAGTGCTAGTTTGCGGGCGGGTGCCGGGGAGCTGTTTTTT

v_gene: TRBV6-2/TRBV6-3
j_gene: TRBJ1-1
d_gene: -
abundance: -
CDR3aa: CASSEREGKGRAVAFF
CDR3nt: TGTGCCAGCAGCGAAAGAGAGGGGAAAGGCAGGGCAGTGGCTTTCTTT

v_gene: TRBV20-1
j_gene: TRBJ2-1
d_gene: -
abundance: few
CDR3aa: CSAPLFRGANEQFF
CDR3nt: TGCAGTGCCCCCCTATTTAGGGGGGCCAATGAGCAGTTCTTC

v_gene: TRBV12-3/TRBV12-4
j_gene: TRBJ2-7
d_gene: -
abundance: many
CDR3aa: CASSLGPSYEQYF
CDR3nt: TGTGCCAGCAGTTTAGGGCCCTCCTACGAGCAGTACTTC

v_gene: TRBV28
j_gene: TRBJ1-5
d_gene: TRBD1
abundance: many
CDR3aa: CASSPDRGFSNQPQHF
CDR3nt: TGTGCCAGCAGCCCGGACAGGGGGTTTAGCAATCAGCCCCAGCATTTT

v_gene: TRBV28
j_gene: TRBJ1-1
d_gene: -
abundance: -
CDR3aa: CASSLIPGWRQNTEAFF
CDR3nt: TGTGCCAGCAGTTTAATCCCGGGGTGGCGACAGAACACTGAAGCTTTCTTT

v_gene: TRBV28
j_gene: TRBJ2-1
d_gene: TRBD2
abundance: many
CDR3aa: CASSFLVSSGRRDEQFF
CDR3nt: TGTGCCAGCAGTTTTCTTGTGTCTAGCGGGAGAAGGGATGAGCAGTTCTTC

v_gene: TRBV6-1
j_gene: TRBJ1-1
d_gene: -
abundance: many
CDR3aa: CASGENTEAFF
CDR3nt: TGTGCCTCCGGGGAGAACACTGAAGCTTTCTTT